The present T cell receptor (beta chain) was sequenced within a study of OX40 agonist ivuxolimab in advanced cancers. For the study at large: Patients received the agonistic anti-OX40 (CD134) antibody ivuxolimab. Findings of the study overall: At 0.1 to 3.0 mg/kg and by week 6, CD4+ and CD8+ T cells in the blood had expanded clonally. Normalized T-cell clonal expansion was also low in a subset of nonresponders.

A note on this clone: No antigen is known for it.

Trimming cost V 6 bases and J 12 bases; bases outside gene matches: 14. There are 14 residues in the CDR3. Germline lookup yields CDR1 SGHRS and CDR2 YFSETQ. Clones were sequenced by immunoSEQ multiplex PCR, and TCRdb holds only the in-frame ones, with some missing. In the table there are tens of thousands of clones, 85% to 90% of which are singletons. The study sampled blood at baseline, cycle 4 day 1, and cycle 7 day 1. The sequencing used CD4+ or CD8+ T cells sorted from blood, collected in a trial of the OX40 agonist ivuxolimab. J is TRBJ2-1 and V is TRBV5-1; 8 bases agree with TRBD1. The source is an adult with an advanced solid tumor such as melanoma, head and neck, liver or kidney cancer. The CDR3 loop is CASTSGTGPLWQFF. The CDR3 region has the DNA TGCGCCAGCACCTCCGGGACAGGTCCTTTGTGGCAGTTCTTC.